Listed below are T cell receptor beta chains from one sample, sequenced in a study of shared clonotypes between healthy human individuals. Repertoires were generated with immunoSEQ multiplex PCR, while TCRdb's copy carries only in-frame clones and drops some. The repertoire includes just over 2,000,000 clones, over 85% of them detected once, and 0.13% sits in the top ten. Sequencing was performed on naive CD4+ T cells sorted from blood. The receptors shown here come from a man between 18 and 29 years old in good health. The CDR3 runs from the conserved cysteine through the conserved F or W. Each record gives: J gene, V gene, CDR3 length, CDR3 protein.

j_call: TRBJ2-5
v_call: TRBV30
cdr3_length: 14
cdr3_aa: CAWSGGNSVETQYF

j_call: TRBJ2-7
v_call: TRBV10-3
cdr3_length: 14
cdr3_aa: CAISDSGTLYEQYF

j_call: TRBJ1-2
v_call: TRBV7-2
cdr3_length: 13
cdr3_aa: CASSRPGTDGYTF

j_call: TRBJ2-7
v_call: TRBV28
cdr3_length: 18
cdr3_aa: CASSLLEKSTSARHEQYF

j_call: TRBJ1-5
v_call: TRBV19
cdr3_length: 13
cdr3_aa: CASSGGGNQPQHF

j_call: TRBJ2-2
v_call: TRBV6-6
cdr3_length: 14
cdr3_aa: CASSYPTGTGELFF

j_call: TRBJ2-3
v_call: TRBV6-1
cdr3_length: 16
cdr3_aa: CASSAQAASVTDTQYF

j_call: TRBJ2-1
v_call: TRBV6-5
cdr3_length: 14
cdr3_aa: CASRGGRGPNEQFF

j_call: TRBJ1-5
v_call: TRBV10-3
cdr3_length: 15
cdr3_aa: CAISPDRGSNQPQHF

j_call: TRBJ1-1
v_call: TRBV28
cdr3_length: 16
cdr3_aa: CASSPPRGAQDTEAFF